Detailed here is one TCR beta chain. This receptor's antigen is unknown. No base qualities exist here, and no much larger clone lies one base off it. CDR3 length: 12 amino acids, cysteine to phenylalanine. Just CDR3 DNA is preserved here, 36 bases in frame from base 1. Trimming at the junction amounts to 5 bases on V and 10 bases on J, and the germline ends lie 14 bases apart. CDR1 MNHEY and CDR2 SVGAGI were looked up in the germline V gene. Genomic DNA was extracted from sorted cells for sequencing of the TCRbeta CDR3 region. TCRbeta CDR3 regions were sequenced using the immunoSEQ Assay. TCRdb retrieved this table from immuneACCESS and kept in-frame rearrangements only. Not all clones are present; in checked studies, unresolved V genes account for under half, and no reason is known for the remainder. This sample gives tens of thousands of clones in total; approximately 88% of them show up just once. Around 0.53% of the sample rests with the top ten.

These data are taken from a study of OX40 agonist ivuxolimab in advanced cancers. For the wider study: Ivuxolimab, which targeted the costimulatory receptor OX40 (CD134), was an agonistic, fully human IgG2 monoclonal antibody. Intravenous ivuxolimab was administered to patients every 2 weeks at six dose levels: 0.01, 0.1, 0.3, 1.5, 3 and 10 mg/kg. Among the 50 to 55 dose-escalation patients, about 20 had hepatocellular carcinoma, about 15 melanoma, 9 renal cell carcinoma and 9 head and neck cancer. The paper covers the monotherapy dose-escalation part of the phase I ivuxolimab trial, which included N of about 50 patients. Three dose-escalation patients achieved partial responses, one with hepatocellular carcinoma and two with cutaneous melanoma. Prior anti-PD-1, anti-PD-L1 or anti-CTLA-4 therapy was permitted, and checkpoint inhibitors had been received by around 40% of dose-escalation patients. The dose-escalation cohort was roughly 83% male with a mean age of roughly 60 years, ranging from about 23 to 85. Peripheral TCRbeta sequencing was intended to test whether TCR sequence diversity was altered and clonal T-cell expansion was caused by ivuxolimab. The study at large found these results: In the 0.1-3.0 mg/kg groups, partial responders had among the lowest normalized peripheral clonal expansion, particularly in CD8+ T cells. Antigen specificity was not determined for the clonally expanded peripheral T cells. At doses of 0.1 to 3.0 mg/kg, clonal expansion of both CD4+ and CD8+ blood T cells was observed from baseline to week 6. Low levels of normalized T-cell clonal expansion were also seen in some nonresponding patients. On average, CD8+ T cells showed more expanded clones than CD4+ T cells after ivuxolimab.

The trial excluded patients who had a history of autoimmune disease or were on systemic immunosuppression. Peripheral blood for TCR sequencing was drawn from every dose cohort at baseline, at cycle 4 day 1 and at cycle 7 day 1. Samples came from an open-label, multicenter, first-in-human phase I dose-escalation trial of ivuxolimab. Adults with locally advanced or metastatic melanoma, renal cell, hepatocellular, or head and neck squamous cell carcinoma were enrolled in the trial. Before TCR sequencing, CD4+ T cells and CD8+ T cells were sorted from peripheral blood as separate populations. Source: CD4+ or CD8+ T cells sorted from blood, taken in a trial of the OX40 agonist ivuxolimab. This receptor chain uses TRBV6-5 and TRBJ2-5; confidence is insufficient to name the D gene. The sequence came from an adult with an advanced solid tumor such as melanoma, head and neck, liver or kidney cancer. The nucleotides read TGTGCCAGCAGTACGGGCCCGGCAAGCCAGTACTTC. Its product reads: CASSTGPASQYF.